This T cell receptor (beta chain) was identified in a study of cytomegalovirus exposure and HLA in healthy donors. Study context: Among the approximately 410 genotyped donors, 70% to 85% were placed in the Caucasian-associated ancestry cluster.

The germline V gene encodes CDR1 ENHRY and CDR2 SYGVKD. Trimming removed 3 bases at V and 6 bases at J, with 11 bases between. This CDR3 is built from 13 residues. Study results and limitations: V- and J-gene trimming of TCR beta was linked (in a later analysis) to a missense DCLRE1C variant. A later analysis reportedly identified an Asian-associated ancestry cluster as carrying fewer N-insertions than the roughly 700-donor mean. Clonal expansion, a later analysis showed, was greater in HLA-associated TCR beta chains than in equally common others.

The PCR employed 60 Vbeta primers together with 13 Jbeta primers. The table came from immunoSEQ multiplex PCR; TCRdb's copy has only in-frame clones and leaves some out. Of approximately 110,000 clones in the sample, more than 75% were seen once. Of note for this clone: Its target is not known.

This clonotype was sampled from a man aged 40-50 years in good health and CMV-seronegative. The chain joins TRBV10-3 to TRBJ1-1; D is possibly TRBD1 (5 bases). The sample was PBMCs. CDR3 coding DNA: TGTGCCATCAGTGATAGGCAGGGCGCTGAAGCTTTCTTT. This codes for CAISDRQGAEAFF.